What follows is one T cell receptor (beta chain) and its context. Within the sample, other DNA sequences also encode this same CDR3. Germline V gene sequence: CDR1 SGHNT, CDR2 YYREEE (reference sequence). This CDR3 has 15 amino acids. V lost 0 bases and J 4 bases, leaving 10 bases between the germline ends. The sample is drawn from a study of control samples from healthy donors and cancer patients. Some clones are missing from TCRdb's copy, which holds only in-frame ones; the method was immunoSEQ multiplex PCR. The sample holds 200,000 to 250,000 clones, roughly 94% seen once. The clonotype was recovered from a man aged 45-65 years in good health. The sample consisted of blood. J is TRBJ2-2 and V is TRBV5-4; possible D gene TRBD2, 6 bases. CDR3 coding DNA: TGTGCCAGCAGCTTGGGGAGGGGCGGCACCGGGGAGCTGTTTTTT. Amino acids: CASSLGRGGTGELFF.